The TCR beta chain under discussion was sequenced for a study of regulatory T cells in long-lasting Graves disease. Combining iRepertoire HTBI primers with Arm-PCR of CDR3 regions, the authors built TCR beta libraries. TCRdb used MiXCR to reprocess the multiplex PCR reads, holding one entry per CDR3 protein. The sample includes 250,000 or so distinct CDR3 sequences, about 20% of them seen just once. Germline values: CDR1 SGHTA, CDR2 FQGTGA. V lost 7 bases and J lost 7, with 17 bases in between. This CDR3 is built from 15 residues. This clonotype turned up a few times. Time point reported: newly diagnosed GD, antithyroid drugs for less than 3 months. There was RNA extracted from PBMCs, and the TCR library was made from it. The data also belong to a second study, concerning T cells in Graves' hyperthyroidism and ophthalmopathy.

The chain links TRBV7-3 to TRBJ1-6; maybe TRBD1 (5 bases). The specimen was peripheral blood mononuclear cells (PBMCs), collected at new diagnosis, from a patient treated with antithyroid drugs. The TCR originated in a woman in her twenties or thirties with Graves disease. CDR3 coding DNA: TGTGCCAGCATCAGAATCACAGGCCGAAATTCACCCCTCCACTTT. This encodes CASIRITGRNSPLHF.